The clone carrying this T cell receptor beta chain is a singleton in its sample. This entry is derived from a study of immune characterization of retroperitoneal liposarcoma. TCRdb used MiXCR to reprocess the PCR reads, holding one entry per CDR3 protein. In the table there are some 9,900 distinct CDR3 sequences, around 26% of which are singletons. V shed 3 bases and J shed 3 bases, with 17 bases lying between them. The CDR3 has 16 amino acids. The clonotype comes from a male donor with retroperitoneal liposarcoma. This rearrangement joins TRBV12-3 or TRBV12-4 to TRBJ1-1; possible D gene TRBD1, 5 bases. Sequencing was performed on tumor tissue. Here the CDR3 DNA reads TGTGCCAGCAGTTTTCCCACGGGTGGGGGTGACACTGAAGCTTTCTTT. The encoded protein is CASSFPTGGGDTEAFF.